This T cell receptor (beta chain) derives from a study of PD-1 blockade in mismatch repair-deficient tumors. This CDR3 has 18 amino acids. Germline V gene data show CDR1 as SGDLS and CDR2 as YYNGEE. The V gene end was trimmed by 0 bases and the J gene end by 0 bases; junction bases not matched to a gene: 10. Assay: immunoSEQ multiplex PCR; the TCRdb copy retains only in-frame clones and omits some. The table has about 51,000 clones, over 65% seen once; the top ten hold around 3.4%. The starting material was peripheral blood, obtained 4 weeks after starting pembrolizumab. The source of this sequence is an adult with mismatch repair-deficient cancer. V gene TRBV9 combines with J gene TRBJ2-3, with 7 bases aligning to TRBD2. DNA for the CDR3: TGTGCCAGCAGCGTAGCTACGGGACTACTAACTAGCACAGATACGCAGTATTTT. This sequence encodes CASSVATGLLTSTDTQYF.